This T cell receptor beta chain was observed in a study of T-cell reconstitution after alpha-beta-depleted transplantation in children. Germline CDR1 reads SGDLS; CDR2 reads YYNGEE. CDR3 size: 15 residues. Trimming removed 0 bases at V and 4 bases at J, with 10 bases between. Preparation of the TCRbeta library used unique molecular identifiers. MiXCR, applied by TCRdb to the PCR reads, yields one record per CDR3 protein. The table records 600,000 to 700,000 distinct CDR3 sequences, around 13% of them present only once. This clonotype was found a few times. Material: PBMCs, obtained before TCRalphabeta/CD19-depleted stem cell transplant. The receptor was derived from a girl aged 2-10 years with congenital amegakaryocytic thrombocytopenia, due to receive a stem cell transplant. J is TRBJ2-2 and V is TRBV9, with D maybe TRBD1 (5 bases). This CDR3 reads CASSVGQGITGELFF. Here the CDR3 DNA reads TGTGCCAGCAGCGTAGGTCAGGGTATCACCGGGGAGCTGTTTTTT.